Here is one TCR beta chain with its context. What it binds is not known. Germline V gene sequence: CDR1 LNHDA, CDR2 SQIVND (reference sequence). V was trimmed by 11 bases and J by 0 bases, leaving 19 bases between them. The CDR3 has 15 amino acids. The data stem from a study of T cell responses to AZD1222 COVID-19 vaccine. The data were produced by immunoSEQ multiplex PCR, yet TCRdb's version contains in-frame clones alone and is incomplete. Of roughly 150,000 clones detected, over 85% appear once; the ten largest clones hold roughly 5%. Study findings and constraints: White British people made up most donors, females outnumbered males, and clonal diversity was possibly underestimated.

The chain couples TRBV19 to TRBJ1-1; D is ambiguous. The clonotype originates from an adult in good health. The input for sequencing was peripheral blood, taken on day 0 of AZD1222 vaccination. The CDR3 coding sequence is TGTGCCCATAAATCCGGGCTGCCCATGAACACTGAAGCTTTCTTT. Translating it yields CAHKSGLPMNTEAFF.